This TCR beta chain was observed in a study of cytomegalovirus exposure and HLA in healthy donors (dated by TCRdb to 2016 to 2017). Looking at the study overall: According to a later analysis, one platform produced both the 110 or so validation repertoires and the 550 to 800 repertoires of the first cohort. The study was designed to test whether signatures of past pathogen exposure could be identified by cataloging public T cell receptors. A separate validation cohort of 90 to 150 different subjects was used in addition to the approximately 700-subject first cohort. High-throughput TCR immunosequencing, statistical association of individual TCRs with disease status, and machine learning were combined to predict cytomegalovirus infection status. The paper as a whole reports these results and caveats: Subsequent analysis determined that TCRs grouped into clusters in the first cohort also showed a tendency toward co-occurrence across the roughly 130 validation repertoires, and roughly 94% of cluster scores exceeded 0. In vitro tests confirmed that three of the cytomegalovirus-associated TCR beta chains recognize cytomegalovirus antigens. The classifier was reported to diagnose cytomegalovirus status with high specificity and sensitivity in both the original cohort and the validation cohort. According to the authors, the approach could potentially be generalized to other disease states and immunological phenotypes. The study gave a list of 150 to 200 TCR beta chains associated with cytomegalovirus. The validation cohort had no HLA typing available for a later analysis, so co-occurrence within that cohort was assessed over all 120 or so repertoires. Most TCR sequences were seen in very few donors, while some public TCRs were found in many individuals.

CDR1 and CDR2 were assigned from the germline V gene as SNHLY and FYNNEI. Compared with germline, V lacks 2 bases and J lacks 4 bases; bases without a gene match: 7. The CDR3 runs 15 residues from the cysteine to the phenylalanine. Left in the record is the CDR3 DNA by itself, 45 bases read in frame from the first base. Receptor amplification or capture employed the immunoSEQ multiplex PCR assay. In the authors' own workflow: A statistical classification framework was built for diagnosing cytomegalovirus status from the catalog of TCR beta chain sequences. TCRdb holds this immuneACCESS table with in-frame rearrangements only. Some clones are missing; in checked studies, unresolved V genes explain under half, and the rest has no known cause. V and J calls and clone size are given by that table; D and trimming were obtained from the DNA. The sample data list 200,000 or so clones, and 85% to 90% of these were observed just once. Of the sample, approximately 2.9% is held by the ten largest clones.

On this clone itself: The antigen it recognizes is unknown. No qualities accompany the bases; no much larger clone lies one base away.

The donors belonged to the validation cohort of around 110 subjects, which was separate from the approximately 660-subject first cohort. The sequence came from a young woman in good health and CMV-seronegative. Sample: PBMCs. The chain is made from TRBV2 and TRBJ2-5, with 7 bases matching TRBD1. The CDR3 loop reads CASSERTGEGETQYF. Read as DNA, the sequence is TGTGCCAGCAGTGAAAGGACAGGAGAGGGAGAGACCCAGTACTTC.